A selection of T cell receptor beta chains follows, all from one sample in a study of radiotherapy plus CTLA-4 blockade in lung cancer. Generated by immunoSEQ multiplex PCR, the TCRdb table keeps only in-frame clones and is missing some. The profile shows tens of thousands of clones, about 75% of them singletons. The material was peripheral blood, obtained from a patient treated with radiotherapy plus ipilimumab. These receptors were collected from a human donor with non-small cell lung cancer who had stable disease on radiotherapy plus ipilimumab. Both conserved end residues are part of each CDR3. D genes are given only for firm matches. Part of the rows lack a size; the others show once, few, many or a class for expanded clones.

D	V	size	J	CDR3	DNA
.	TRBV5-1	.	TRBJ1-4	CASSPDRSGDEKLFF	TGCGCCAGCAGCCCCGACAGGTCCGGGGATGAAAAACTGTTTTTT
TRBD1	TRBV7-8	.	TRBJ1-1	CASSSRGTEAFF	TGTGCCAGCAGCTCCAGGGGGACTGAAGCTTTCTTT
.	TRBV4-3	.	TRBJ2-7	CASSQQRGEQYF	TGCGCCAGCAGCCAACAACGAGGCGAGCAGTACTTC
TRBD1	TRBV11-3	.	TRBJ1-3	CASSDRGRGNTIYF	TGTGCCAGCAGCGACAGGGGGCGAGGAAACACCATATATTTT
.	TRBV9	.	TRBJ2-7	CASSGGRGSRNNEQYF	TGTGCCAGCAGCGGTGGACGGGGATCTAGGAACAACGAGCAGTACTTC
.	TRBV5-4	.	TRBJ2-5	CASSLGQWETQYF	TGTGCCAGCAGCTTGGGACAGTGGGAGACCCAGTACTTC
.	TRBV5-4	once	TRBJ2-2	CASSHSTGELFF	TGTGCCAGCAGTCACAGCACCGGGGAGCTGTTTTTT
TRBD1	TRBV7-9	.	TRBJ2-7	CASSLEGTGRSYEQYF	TGTGCCAGCAGCCTCGAGGGGACAGGACGCTCCTACGAGCAGTACTTC
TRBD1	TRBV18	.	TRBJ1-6	CASSPTTGNNSPLHF	TGTGCCAGCTCACCGACGACAGGGAATAATTCACCCCTCCACTTT
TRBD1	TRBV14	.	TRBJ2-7	CASSQDIGTAPYEQYF	TGTGCCAGCAGCCAAGATATAGGGACAGCGCCCTACGAGCAGTACTTC
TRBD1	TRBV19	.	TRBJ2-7	CASSPLQGGASYEQYF	TGTGCCAGTAGTCCCCTCCAAGGGGGCGCCTCCTACGAGCAGTACTTC
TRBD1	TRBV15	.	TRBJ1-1	CATSRDTGGNTEAFF	TGTGCCACCAGCAGAGATACAGGGGGGAACACTGAAGCTTTCTTT
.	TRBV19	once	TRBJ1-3	CASSLSGYGSGNTIYF	TGTGCCAGTAGTCTCTCAGGCTACGGTTCTGGAAACACCATATATTTT
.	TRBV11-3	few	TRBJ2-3	CASSLGSGGFVTDTQYF	TGTGCCAGCAGCTTAGGATCTGGGGGCTTCGTTACAGATACGCAGTATTTT
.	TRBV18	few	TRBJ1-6	CASSPPRKPGSPLHF	TGTGCCAGCTCACCACCTCGGAAACCAGGTTCACCCCTCCACTTT
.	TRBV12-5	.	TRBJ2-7	CASGIDSYYEQYF	TGTGCTAGTGGTATCGACAGCTACTACGAGCAGTACTTC
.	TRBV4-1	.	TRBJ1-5	CASSQKVGQHYQPQHF	TGCGCCAGCAGCCAGAAGGTGGGGCAGCATTATCAGCCCCAGCATTTT
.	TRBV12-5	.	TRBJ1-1	CASGLGGHSEAFF	TGTGCTAGTGGTTTGGGGGGACACTCTGAAGCTTTCTTT
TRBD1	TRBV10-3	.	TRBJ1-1	CAISEGQGGTEAFF	TGTGCCATCAGTGAGGGACAGGGGGGGACTGAAGCTTTCTTT
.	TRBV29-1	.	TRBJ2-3	CSVTARPSSDTQYF	TGCAGCGTAACCGCTAGGCCCTCATCTGATACGCAGTATTTT
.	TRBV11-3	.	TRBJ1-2	CASSHDRYGYTF	TGTGCCAGCAGCCACGACAGATATGGCTACACCTTC
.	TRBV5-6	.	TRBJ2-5	CASSSDYQETQYF	TGTGCCAGCAGCTCGGACTACCAAGAGACCCAGTACTTC
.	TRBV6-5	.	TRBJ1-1	CASSRLGEGNTEAFF	TGTGCCAGCAGTCGACTCGGAGAAGGGAACACTGAAGCTTTCTTT
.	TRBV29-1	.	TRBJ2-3	CSVAGVLGTDTQYF	TGCAGCGTGGCAGGGGTTTTGGGTACAGATACGCAGTATTTT
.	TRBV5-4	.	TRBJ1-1	CASSLYPGNTEAFF	TGCGCCAGCAGCTTGTATCCAGGGAACACTGAAGCTTTCTTT
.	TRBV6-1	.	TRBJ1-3	CASRAPSSGNTIYF	TGTGCCAGCAGAGCACCGTCCTCTGGAAACACCATATATTTT
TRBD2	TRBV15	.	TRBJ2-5	CATSPLGSGAKETQYF	TGTGCCACCAGTCCACTGGGTAGCGGGGCGAAAGAGACCCAGTACTTC
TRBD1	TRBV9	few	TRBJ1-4	CASSEGQSTNEKLFF	TGTGCCAGCAGCGAGGGACAGTCAACTAATGAAAAACTGTTTTTT
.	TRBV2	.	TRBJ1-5	CASSERRGGPSNQPQHF	TGTGCCAGCAGTGAAAGGCGGGGGGGTCCGAGCAATCAGCCCCAGCATTTT
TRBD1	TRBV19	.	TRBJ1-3	CASSRQGFSGNTIYF	TGTGCCAGTAGTCGACAGGGCTTCTCTGGAAACACCATATATTTT
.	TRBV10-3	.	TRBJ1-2	CAISEGRAGGYTF	TGTGCCATCAGTGAAGGCAGGGCTGGCGGCTACACCTTC
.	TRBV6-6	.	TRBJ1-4	CASSKSSGGEKLFF	TGTGCCAGCAGTAAATCATCCGGGGGTGAAAAACTGTTTTTT
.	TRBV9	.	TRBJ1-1	CASSVGGALGTEAFF	TGTGCCAGCAGCGTAGGGGGCGCATTGGGCACTGAAGCTTTCTTT
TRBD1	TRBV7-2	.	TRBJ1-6	CASSSPSGTGSRPLHF	TGTGCCAGCAGCTCGCCTTCCGGGACAGGGAGCCGACCCCTCCACTTT
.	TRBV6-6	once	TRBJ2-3	CASSSNGLNTDTQYF	TGTGCCAGCAGTTCCAACGGACTAAACACAGATACGCAGTATTTT
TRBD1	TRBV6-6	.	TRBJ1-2	CASSRDRVNGYTF	TGTGCCAGCAGCCGCGACAGGGTAAACGGCTACACCTTC
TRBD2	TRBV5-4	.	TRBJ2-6	CASSQGLAGRTGANVLTF	TGTGCCAGCAGCCAAGGACTAGCGGGTCGAACTGGGGCCAACGTCCTGACTTTC
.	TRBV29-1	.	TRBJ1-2	CSVVGRTGRSSGYTF	TGCAGCGTTGTCGGGAGAACAGGACGAAGCTCGGGCTACACCTTC
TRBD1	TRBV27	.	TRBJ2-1	CASSRTGNKGRSEQFF	TGTGCCAGCAGTAGGACAGGGAATAAAGGTAGGAGTGAGCAGTTCTTC
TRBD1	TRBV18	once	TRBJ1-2	CASSRNGQGIGYGYTF	TGTGCCAGCTCACGAAACGGACAGGGCATTGGCTATGGCTACACCTTC
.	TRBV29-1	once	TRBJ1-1	CSVQPNMNTEAFF	TGCAGCGTCCAACCGAACATGAACACTGAAGCTTTCTTT
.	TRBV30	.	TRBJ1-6	CAWTAGVAPLHF	TGTGCCTGGACCGCGGGGGTGGCGCCCCTCCACTTT
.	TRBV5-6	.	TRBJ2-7	CASSLANEQYF	TGTGCCAGCAGCTTGGCCAACGAGCAGTACTTC
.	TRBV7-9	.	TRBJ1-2	CASSLAGTTVGYTF	TGTGCCAGCAGCTTAGCGGGGACAACTGTGGGCTACACCTTC
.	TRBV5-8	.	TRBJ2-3	CASSLGSGVSTDTQYF	TGTGCCAGCAGCCTGGGGTCAGGCGTTAGCACAGATACGCAGTATTTT